These 22 T cell receptor beta chains were all obtained from the same sample, sequenced in a study of shared clonotypes between healthy human individuals. CD8 cells regarded as naive lacked CD45RO, were positively chosen for CCR7, and omitted terminally differentiated effector memory CD45RA+ cells. Sequenced by immunoSEQ multiplex PCR; TCRdb stores in-frame clones only, minus some. The sample has roughly 2 million clones; about 95% are singletons. Material for sequencing was naive CD8+ T cells sorted from blood. The source is a man aged 18 to 30 in good health.

CDR3 sequence reads: CASSFVGALRSYEQYF. The DNA of the CDR3 is TGTGCCAGCAGTTTTGTGGGGGCGTTAAGATCCTACGAGCAGTACTTC. The rearrangement links TRBV27 to TRBJ2-7, with D perhaps TRBD1 (6 bases). From germline, CDR1 is MNHEY and CDR2 SMNVEV (reference sequence). V was trimmed by 3 bases and J by 1 base, leaving 16 bases between them. This CDR3 is built from 16 residues.

V usage is TRBV27 and J usage is TRBJ2-2; 8 nucleotides line up with TRBD1. The CDR3 spans 15 residues. V gave up 4 bases and J gave up 4 bases; unmatched junction bases: 5. Germline CDR1 and CDR2: MNHEY and SMNVEV (reference sequence). The CDR3: CASSYQTGGTGELFF. In DNA, the CDR3 is TGTGCCAGCAGTTACCAAACAGGGGGCACCGGGGAGCTGTTTTTT.

V usage is TRBV2 and J usage is TRBJ1-2, with D unclear. CDR3 length equals 14 residues. The ends were cut back, 3 bases at V and 4 bases at J, with 12 bases in the middle. Germline CDR1 is SNHLY and CDR2 is FYNNEI. The CDR3 region is CASSDPSDPYGYTF. CDR3 bases: TGTGCCAGCAGTGACCCCTCGGATCCCTATGGCTACACCTTC.

The chain recombines TRBV5-1 with TRBJ1-2; no firm D call. The CDR3 contains 13 residues. CDR1 SGHRS and CDR2 YFSETQ come from the germline V gene. Trimming took 0 bases from V and 4 from J, leaving 7 bases between them. The CDR3, as DNA: TGCGCCAGCAGCTTGGGTGAAGGCTATGGCTACACCTTC. This translates into CASSLGEGYGYTF.

The chain's CDR3 is CASSPKLGTSGYNEQFF. For the CDR3, the DNA is TGTGCCAGCAGCCCAAAATTGGGGACTAGCGGCTACAATGAGCAGTTCTTC. The chain has TRBV9 and TRBJ2-1; 11 nucleotides line up with TRBD2. Germline-derived CDR1 and CDR2 are SGDLS and YYNGEE. V was pared by 4 bases and J by 3 bases, with 9 bases of the junction left unmatched. This CDR3 comprises 17 residues.

V usage is TRBV11-2 and J usage is TRBJ1-5; 9 nucleotides align to TRBD1. The CDR3 covers 15 residues. Germline trimming cut 5 bases from V and 4 bases from J; bases unmatched to any gene: 6. Germline CDR1 is SGHAT and CDR2 is FQNNGV. In DNA, the CDR3 is TGTGCCAGCAGCGGCCCCGGGACAGGGAATCAGCCCCAGCATTTT. As protein: CASSGPGTGNQPQHF.

The chain couples TRBV10-2 to TRBJ2-7, with D tentatively TRBD1 or TRBD2 (5 bases each). Germline V gives CDR1 WSHSY, CDR2 SAAADI. V was clipped by 3 bases and J by 7 bases, with 19 bases between them. The CDR3 length is 15 residues. Here the CDR3 DNA reads TGCGCCAGCAGTGACAACCGGGGCGAGTTAGAAGAGCAGTACTTC. This codes for CASSDNRGELEEQYF.

The chain links TRBV19 to TRBJ2-7, with TRBD1 identical over 7 bases. CDR1 and CDR2 (germline): LNHDA, SQIVND (reference sequence). V gave up 6 bases and J gave up 2 bases; unmatched junction bases: 7. This CDR3 is 14 amino acids long. Here the CDR3 reads CASSPPDRPYEQYF. As DNA, the CDR3 is TGTGCCAGTAGCCCACCGGACAGGCCCTACGAGCAGTACTTC.

To note about this clone: Other DNA sequences from this sample encode an identical CDR3 as well. This rearrangement joins TRBV28 to TRBJ2-7; possibly TRBD2 for D (5 bases). The length of the CDR3 is 13 residues. Trimming took 5 bases from V and 3 from J, leaving 11 bases between them. Germline CDR1 MDHEN, CDR2 SYDVKM. DNA of the CDR3: TGTGCCAGCAGTCCCAGCGGAAACTACGAGCAGTACTTC. Translating gives CASSPSGNYEQYF.

The V call is TRBV29-1, the J call TRBJ2-7; D may match TRBD1 or TRBD2 (5 bases each). The CDR3 sequence is 13 residues long. V was cut by 8 bases and J by 3 bases, with 17 bases left in between. CDR1 is SQVTM, CDR2 ANQGSEA, per germline. The chain's CDR3 is CSLFGQGVYEQYF. CDR3 DNA sequence: TGCAGCCTCTTTGGGCAGGGAGTCTACGAGCAGTACTTC.

The rearrangement links TRBV27 to TRBJ1-1, with unresolved D. In germline, CDR1 is MNHEY, CDR2 SMNVEV (reference sequence). V gave up 3 bases and J gave up 7 bases, with 12 bases separating them. The CDR3 contains 13 residues. The CDR3 spells CASSLSRWVEAFF. DNA for the CDR3: TGTGCCAGCAGTTTGTCCAGATGGGTTGAAGCTTTCTTT.

The genes are TRBV6-5 and TRBJ2-3; D is possibly TRBD1 or TRBD2 (5 bases each). Germline V gene data show CDR1 as MNHEY and CDR2 as SVGAGI. This CDR3 is built from 15 residues. V gave up 2 bases and J gave up 3 bases, with 12 bases separating them. The CDR3 coding sequence is TGTGCCAGCAGTTACGGGGACCCGCTGACAGATACGCAGTATTTT. It is translated as CASSYGDPLTDTQYF.

V is TRBV7-9 and J is TRBJ2-2; the match to TRBD2 covers 7 bases. V was pared by 1 base and J by 5 bases, with 4 bases of the junction left unmatched. The V gene's germline CDR1 is SEHNR and CDR2 FQNEAQ (reference sequence). CDR3 size: 15 residues. The DNA of the CDR3 is TGTGCCAGCAGCTTAGTTGTACTAGCGACCGGGGAGCTGTTTTTT. Its translation: CASSLVVLATGELFF. Full variable domain (rest looked up from reference TRBV7-9 and TRBJ2-2): DTGVSQNPRHKITKRGQNVTFRCDPISEHNRLYWYRQTLGQGPEFLTYFQNEAQLEKSRLLSDRFSAERPKGSFSTLEIQRTEQGDSAMYLCASSLVVLATGELFFGEGSRLTVL.

The chain employs TRBV27 and TRBJ2-1; D unclear. The ends were cut back, 4 bases at V and 9 bases at J, with 19 bases in the middle. Germline V gene lookup returns CDR1 MNHEY and CDR2 SMNVEV (reference sequence). This CDR3 is built from 15 residues. CDR3 sequence (DNA): TGTGCCAGCAGTTCCCCCATGTTGGGCCAGGCTGAGCAGTTCTTC. Its translation: CASSSPMLGQAEQFF.

A remark on this clone: This specimen includes other DNA sequences encoding the same CDR3. The rearrangement joins TRBV30 to TRBJ1-5; a possible D gene is TRBD1 (5 bases). The CDR3 runs 14 residues. V was trimmed by 8 bases and J by 3 bases, leaving 17 bases between them. CDR1 and CDR2 (germline): GTSNPN, SVGIG (reference sequence). The CDR3 sequence is CAGQATGPNQPQHF. CDR3 DNA sequence: TGTGCCGGCCAAGCTACAGGTCCCAATCAGCCCCAGCATTTT.

This clone has a single count. The rearrangement links TRBV5-1 to TRBJ2-5, with TRBD2 identical over 10 bases. Trimming at V came to 4 bases and at J to 5 bases, leaving 20 bases not matched to a gene. This CDR3 has 19 amino acids. Germline V gene data show CDR1 as SGHRS and CDR2 as YFSETQ. CDR3 amino acids: CASSPVLYVSSGRSETQYF. CDR3 coding DNA: TGCGCCAGCAGCCCGGTATTATATGTGTCTAGCGGGAGATCGGAGACCCAGTACTTC.

V is TRBV7-6 and J is TRBJ2-3; weak D call: TRBD1 (7 bases). Germline CDR1 and CDR2: SGHVS and FNYEAQ. CDR3 length equals 14 residues. Trimming pared 3 bases from V and 4 bases from J, leaving 11 bases between. The DNA for the CDR3 is TGTGCCAGCAGCTTTACAGGGGAGGCAGATACGCAGTATTTT. Protein sequence: CASSFTGEADTQYF.

V usage is TRBV30 and J usage is TRBJ1-5; perhaps TRBD1 as D (5 bases). The CDR3 is made up of 13 amino acids. Germline values: CDR1 GTSNPN, CDR2 SVGIG (reference sequence). Trimming pared 4 bases from V and 2 bases from J, leaving 9 bases between. In DNA, the CDR3 is TGTGCCTGGAATGAACAGGGCAATCAGCCCCAGCATTTT. It is translated as CAWNEQGNQPQHF.

This clone was detected once. This chain joins TRBV29-1 and TRBJ2-2; D call uncertain. The CDR3 is 10 residues long. The germline V gene has CDR1 SQVTM and CDR2 ANQGSEA. The CDR3 nucleotides are TGCGGGGTCGTCTCCGGGGAGCTGTTTTTT. Protein sequence: CGVVSGELFF.

The gene calls are TRBV29-1 and TRBJ2-1; 8 nucleotides line up with TRBD1. The CDR3 length is 12 residues. Germline assignment: CDR1 SQVTM and CDR2 ANQGSEA. V was pared by 2 bases and J by 7 bases, with 1 base of the junction left unmatched. The CDR3 loop reads CSVEQGANEQFF. For the CDR3, the DNA is TGCAGCGTTGAACAGGGGGCGAATGAGCAGTTCTTC.

The chain employs TRBV5-6 and TRBJ1-1; D call uncertain. The CDR3 is made up of 15 amino acids. CDR1 and CDR2 from the germline V gene are SGHDT and YYEEEE. Trimming removed 4 bases from V and 4 bases from J, with 17 bases in between. The DNA of the CDR3 is TGTGCCAGCAGCAGTGACCGGCTTGGTGGCACTGAAGCTTTCTTT. Amino acid sequence: CASSSDRLGGTEAFF.

The chain is built from TRBV21-1 and TRBJ2-7; the DNA was not compared with TRBD1, the D call given in the table. TRBV21-1 is designated a pseudogene. This CDR3 has 18 residues. This CDR3 reads CASSNANCKQGIGGEQYF. CDR3 nucleotides: TGTGCCAGCAGCAACGCTAACTGTAAACAGGGCATCGGAGGCGAGCAGTACTTC.